These T cell receptor beta chains were read from a single sample in a study of blood T cell repertoires in COVID-19. Sequenced by immunoSEQ multiplex PCR; TCRdb stores in-frame clones only, minus some. The sample shows about 160,000 clones, roughly 90% of them seen only once. Input material: PBMCs or T cells enriched from blood (not recorded which). Every receptor here comes from a woman in her thirties or forties who had been exposed to COVID-19. Both conserved end residues are part of each CDR3. A D gene is named only where the DNA matches it firmly. Size tells how often a clone was seen (once, few, many) or the class of an expanded clone, and some rows leave it out.

>TRBJ2-7|TRBD1|TRBV13|.
TGTGCCAGCAGCTCCCGGACAGGTGAAGCCTACGAGCAGTACTTC
CASSSRTGEAYEQYF
>TRBJ2-3|TRBD2|TRBV19|few
TGTGCCAGACACGGACAGCTAGCGGGGAGGGCCCTCGGAGATACGCAGTATTTT
CARHGQLAGRALGDTQYF
>TRBJ2-1|.|TRBV14|.
TGTGCCAGCAGCCAAGATGGCAGGGGAAATGAGCAGTTCTTC
CASSQDGRGNEQFF
>TRBJ2-7|.|TRBV3-1/TRBV3-2|.
TGTGCCAGCAGCCAAGCCGAGGTCTACGAGCAGTACTTC
CASSQAEVYEQYF
>TRBJ1-3|TRBD1|TRBV9|.
TGTGCCAGCAGCGTAGCTTTACAGGGGGCTTTGTCTGGAAACACCATATATTTT
CASSVALQGALSGNTIYF
>TRBJ2-5|.|TRBV4-3|once
TGCGCCAGCAGCCAAAAGACAGGGTCGGGGGTGACCCAGTACTTC
CASSQKTGSGVTQYF
>TRBJ2-1|TRBD1|TRBV18|.
TGTGCCAGCTCACCGGAACAGGGGGCTTGGGATGAGCAGTTCTTC
CASSPEQGAWDEQFF
>TRBJ2-1|TRBD2|TRBV19|.
TGTGCCAGTAGTATATCTAGCGGGAGGGTAAGCTCCTACAATGAGCAGTTCTTC
CASSISSGRVSSYNEQFF
>TRBJ2-1|TRBD2|TRBV4-3|.
TGCGCCAGCAGCCCGCGGACTAGTTACAATGAGCAGTTCTTC
CASSPRTSYNEQFF
>TRBJ1-1|.|TRBV18|.
TGTGCCACGCGGAGGGAATGGAACACTGAAGCTTTCTTT
CATRREWNTEAFF